Listed here are 31 T cell receptor beta chains from one sample, sequenced in a study of cytomegalovirus exposure and HLA in healthy donors. Profiling relied on immunoSEQ multiplex PCR, and the TCRdb table lists in-frame clones only, not all of them. The sample lists tens of thousands of clones; approximately 93% were seen once. Material for sequencing was PBMCs. Every receptor here comes from a man aged 18 to 29 in good health and CMV-seronegative.

This chain links TRBV30 with TRBJ1-4; TRBD1 matches 9 bases. This CDR3 comprises 18 residues. The trim removed 2 bases at V and 0 bases at J, leaving 10 bases unmatched. Germline V gene data show CDR1 as GTSNPN and CDR2 as SVGIG (reference sequence). In nucleotides, the CDR3 is TGTGCCTGGAGTAGGGACAGGGATGGGTTGGCAACTAATGAAAAACTGTTTTTT. It codes for CAWSRDRDGLATNEKLFF.

The CDR3 here is CASSPTGGNYGYTF. CDR3 DNA sequence: TGTGCCAGCAGTCCTACAGGGGGCAACTATGGCTACACCTTC. This sequence joins TRBV6-4 and TRBJ1-2, with 9 bases matching TRBD1. Trimming at V came to 5 bases and at J to 2 bases, leaving 3 bases not matched to a gene. CDR1 is MRHNA, CDR2 SNTAGT, per germline. The CDR3 has 14 residues.

The chain has TRBV18 and TRBJ1-5; no clear D. The CDR3 has 15 amino acids. The germline V gene encodes CDR1 KGHSH and CDR2 LQKENI. The V gene lost 1 base and the J gene lost 0 bases, with 7 bases spanning the gap. The CDR3 here is CASSPRAVSNQPQHF. DNA of the CDR3: TGTGCCAGCTCACCACGGGCAGTTAGCAATCAGCCCCAGCATTTT.

The chain joins TRBV19 to TRBJ1-2, with 9 nucleotides matching TRBD1. The CDR3 has 16 amino acids. V trimming: 1 base; J trimming: 8 bases; junction bases outside the gene matches: 11. CDR1 is LNHDA, CDR2 SQIVND, per germline (reference sequence). The CDR3 protein is CASSIGRRDRVYGYTF. CDR3 nucleotides: TGTGCCAGTAGTATAGGCCGCCGGGACAGGGTATACGGCTACACCTTC.

The rearrangement joins TRBV15 to TRBJ1-2; TRBD1 might be the D (5 bases). Between the trimmed V and J ends, which lost 0 bases and 6 bases, there was a span of 14 bases. CDR3 length: 15 amino acids. CDR1 and CDR2 from the germline V gene are LNHNV and YYDKDF (reference sequence). This chain's CDR3 is CATSREGRGWNGYTF. CDR3 in DNA: TGTGCCACCAGCAGAGAGGGGCGGGGATGGAATGGCTACACCTTC.

The chain recombines TRBV7-3 with TRBJ1-2; D not resolved. This CDR3 is 15 amino acids long. V was shortened by 1 base and J by 6 bases, with 15 bases between the two germline ends. The germline gives CDR1 SGHTA, CDR2 FQGTGA. In nucleotides, the CDR3 is TGTGCCAGCAGCTTAAGTCCAGAGGGCGTGGATGGCTACACCTTC. Translating it yields CASSLSPEGVDGYTF.

This clone was seen only once. V and J are TRBV2 and TRBJ1-5, with D maybe TRBD1 (6 bases). Trimming removed 6 bases at V and 7 bases at J, with 19 bases between. Germline CDR1 reads SNHLY; CDR2 reads FYNNEI. The CDR3 covers 15 residues. CDR3 bases: TGTGCCAGCAGGGGTACACAGGGATTGGGACAGCCCCAGCATTTT. Protein: CASRGTQGLGQPQHF.

The rearrangement uses TRBV7-9 and TRBJ1-2; TRBD1 agrees at 8 bases. The CDR3 is 14 residues long. Germline V gene data show CDR1 as SEHNR and CDR2 as FQNEAQ (reference sequence). Trimming cost V 6 bases and J 8 bases; bases outside gene matches: 11. The CDR3 is CASRPNRDRRGYTF. The CDR3 DNA reads as TGTGCCAGCAGGCCTAACCGGGACAGGAGAGGCTACACCTTC.

The V and J genes are TRBV25-1 and TRBJ2-3; the match to TRBD2 covers 8 bases. Germline CDR1 MGHDK, CDR2 SYGVNS. Germline trimming cut 1 base from V and 4 bases from J; bases unmatched to any gene: 10. The CDR3 loop spans 17 amino acids. The CDR3 sequence is CASSESVAGQDADTQYF. CDR3 bases: TGTGCCAGCAGTGAATCGGTAGCGGGGCAAGACGCAGATACGCAGTATTTT.

The chain carries TRBV7-8 and TRBJ2-7; 9 nucleotides align to TRBD1. The CDR3 consists of 15 residues. Trimming cost V 5 bases and J 2 bases; bases outside gene matches: 7. The germline gives CDR1 SGHVS, CDR2 FQNEAQ. The CDR3 nucleotides are TGTGCCAGCAGCCCAGGGACAGGGCGGCCCTACGAGCAGTACTTC. It yields the protein CASSPGTGRPYEQYF.

The chain carries TRBV5-1 and TRBJ2-5; the match to TRBD2 covers 7 bases. This CDR3 contains 15 residues. The V gene end was trimmed by 7 bases and the J gene end by 3 bases; junction bases not matched to a gene: 12. Germline CDR1 SGHRS, CDR2 YFSETQ. The CDR3 is CASSIAGVKKETQYF. In DNA form, the CDR3 reads TGCGCCAGCTCCATCGCGGGAGTAAAGAAAGAGACCCAGTACTTC.

The V and J genes are TRBV19 and TRBJ1-2, with D uncertain. The V gene's germline CDR1 is LNHDA and CDR2 SQIVND (reference sequence). The CDR3 spans 13 residues. The V gene lost 3 bases and the J gene lost 2 bases, with 7 bases spanning the gap. This chain's CDR3 is CASSILLNYGYTF. In DNA form, the CDR3 reads TGTGCCAGTAGTATCCTACTAAACTATGGCTACACCTTC.

The V and J genes are TRBV21-1 and TRBJ2-7; the DNA was not compared with TRBD2, the D call given in the table. TRBV21-1 is described as a pseudogene. The CDR3 contains 15 residues. In nucleotides, the CDR3 is TGTGCCAGCAGCGTAGGGCAGGGCGGGAGTTACGAGCAGTACTTC. It yields the protein CASSVGQGGSYEQYF.

On this clone itself: One junction end does not reproduce the germline sequence, and a read error may be involved. The chain links TRBV7-7 to TRBJ2-3; 7 bases line up with TRBD1. The CDR3 spans 14 residues. The germline CDR1 and CDR2 sequences are SSHAT and FNYEAQ (reference sequence). The DNA of the CDR3 is TGTGCTAGCAGCCAGGGACAGTTTACAGATACGCAGTATTTT. Residues: CASSQGQFTDTQYF.

The chain combines TRBV6-6 with TRBJ1-2, with D maybe TRBD1 (5 bases). CDR3 length: 14 amino acids. Trimming stripped 2 bases from V and 4 bases from J, with 11 bases between. Germline-derived CDR1 and CDR2 are MNHNY and SVGAGI (reference sequence). The CDR3 region is CASSYQGGGYGYTF. The DNA of the CDR3 is TGTGCCAGCAGTTACCAGGGAGGTGGCTATGGCTACACCTTC.

V is TRBV27 and J is TRBJ2-4, with D possibly TRBD1 on 5 matching bases. V was pared by 6 bases and J by 8 bases, with 14 bases between. CDR1 is MNHEY and CDR2 is SMNVEV in the germline V gene (reference sequence). CDR3 length: 13 residues. In DNA form, the CDR3 reads TGTGCCAGCAGATCCTATGGCAGGGACATTCAGTACTTC. This encodes CASRSYGRDIQYF.

The V gene is TRBV5-5, the J gene TRBJ1-2, with 7 nucleotides matching TRBD1. The V and J ends lost 1 base and 1 base, in that order; junction bases with no gene match: 1. Germline V gene data show CDR1 as SGHKS and CDR2 as YYEKEE (reference sequence). The CDR3 has 14 residues. The CDR3, as DNA: TGTGCCAGCAGCTTGACAGGGGTTAACTATGGCTACACCTTC. Translated: CASSLTGVNYGYTF. The full variable domain, completed using reference TRBV5-5 and TRBJ1-2, is DAGVTQSPTHLIKTRGQQVTLRCSPISGHKSVSWYQQVLGQGPQFIFQYYEKEERGRGNFPDRFSARQFPNYSSELNVNALLLGDSALYLCASSLTGVNYGYTFGSGTRLTVV.

V and J are TRBV9 and TRBJ2-1; TRBD1 aligns across 9 bases. The CDR3 totals 14 residues. V shed 3 bases and J 8 bases; nucleotides not matched to a gene: 6. Germline CDR1 is SGDLS and CDR2 is YYNGEE. The CDR3 region is CASSEGRTGDEQFF. The CDR3 DNA sequence: TGTGCCAGCAGCGAGGGGAGGACAGGGGATGAGCAGTTCTTC.

The V gene is TRBV5-1, the J gene TRBJ2-2, with TRBD2 identical over 9 bases. Germline lookup yields CDR1 SGHRS and CDR2 YFSETQ. J gave up 4 bases and V 6 bases, and 13 bases lay outside the gene matches. This CDR3 is 17 amino acids long. The CDR3 loop is CASKGLAGTSSTGELFF. The DNA for the CDR3 is TGCGCCAGCAAGGGGCTAGCGGGGACCTCGAGCACCGGGGAGCTGTTTTTT.

This rearrangement joins TRBV5-1 to TRBJ2-5; D might be TRBD1 (5 bases). V was cut by 4 bases and J by 8 bases, with 9 bases left in between. CDR3 size: 11 residues. The germline gives CDR1 SGHRS, CDR2 YFSETQ. CDR3 protein: CASSTQGTQYF. CDR3 in DNA: TGCGCCAGCAGCACTCAGGGAACCCAGTACTTC.

V gene TRBV6-5 combines with J gene TRBJ2-2; 9 bases align to TRBD2. Germline lookup yields CDR1 MNHEY and CDR2 SVGAGI. There are 16 residues in the CDR3. Losses at the gene ends were 2 bases for V and 6 bases for J; bases not matched to a gene: 7. CDR3 DNA: TGTGCCAGCAGTTACCTCCGGCGGGAGGGCCCCGGGGAGCTGTTTTTT. Amino acid sequence: CASSYLRREGPGELFF.

The chain joins TRBV6-6 to TRBJ2-7; D perhaps matches TRBD1 (6 bases). V dropped 5 bases and J dropped 3 bases, with 11 bases sitting between them. The CDR3 runs to 13 residues. The germline V gene has CDR1 MNHNY and CDR2 SVGAGI (reference sequence). CDR3 amino acids: CASSPGQIYEQYF. CDR3 sequence (DNA): TGTGCCAGCAGTCCGGGACAAATCTACGAGCAGTACTTC.

The J gene is TRBJ2-7, the V gene TRBV7-2; 7 nucleotides line up with TRBD1. V was clipped by 5 bases and J by 2 bases; unmatched bases: 6. The germline gives CDR1 SGHTA, CDR2 FQGNSA. The CDR3 length is 14 residues. CDR3 bases: TGTGCCAGCAGCAGGGACAGAGCCACCTACGAGCAGTACTTC. It translates to CASSRDRATYEQYF.

The chain carries TRBV7-9 and TRBJ1-1, with D possibly matching TRBD1 (6 bases). The CDR3 is made up of 12 amino acids. V dropped 5 bases and J dropped 7 bases, with 11 bases sitting between them. Germline V gives CDR1 SEHNR, CDR2 FQNEAQ (reference sequence). CDR3 DNA sequence: TGTGCCAGCAGCCTAGACAGGAGTGAAGCTTTCTTT. Translating gives CASSLDRSEAFF.

The chain links TRBV18 to TRBJ2-7; D gene unclear. The V end was cut by 3 bases, the J end by 1 base, with 4 bases between. The germline V gene encodes CDR1 KGHSH and CDR2 LQKENI. This CDR3 spans 12 amino acids. CDR3 nucleotide sequence: TGTGCCAGCTCACCCCTTTCCTACGAGCAGTACTTC. This translates into CASSPLSYEQYF.

This chain uses TRBV27 with TRBJ2-3; 8 bases are shared with TRBD2. Germline V lookup: CDR1 MNHEY, CDR2 SMNVEV (reference sequence). This CDR3 spans 14 amino acids. Germline trimming cut 7 bases from V and 1 base from J; bases unmatched to any gene: 4. The CDR3 loop reads CASIGGAGTDTQYF. For the CDR3, the DNA is TGTGCCAGCATCGGGGGGGCCGGCACAGATACGCAGTATTTT.

J is TRBJ2-7 and V is TRBV6-1; weak D call: TRBD1 (6 bases). Trimming cost V 3 bases and J 6 bases, with 24 bases left between them. The length of the CDR3 is 17 residues. Germline V lookup: CDR1 MNHNS, CDR2 SASEGT. CDR3 loop: CASSEGAGWRFPSEQYF. DNA of the CDR3: TGTGCCAGCAGTGAGGGGGCGGGTTGGAGGTTTCCTAGCGAGCAGTACTTC.

This sequence joins TRBV10-2 and TRBJ1-1; no clear D. Germline V lookup: CDR1 WSHSY, CDR2 SAAADI. CDR3 length: 12 residues. V was clipped by 8 bases and J by 1 base, with 8 bases between them. In DNA form, the CDR3 reads TGCGCCAGCTGTCCAGGGAACACTGAAGCTTTCTTT. It yields the protein CASCPGNTEAFF.

This chain connects TRBV25-1 to TRBJ2-7, with D tentatively TRBD1 (6 bases). This CDR3 has 14 amino acids. V was shortened by 3 bases and J by 5 bases, with 14 bases between the two germline ends. Germline-derived CDR1 and CDR2 are MGHDK and SYGVNS. The CDR3 is CASSESGARDEQYF. The CDR3 DNA is TGTGCCAGCAGTGAGTCAGGGGCTAGGGACGAGCAGTACTTC.

The V call is TRBV7-9, the J call TRBJ2-5, with 7 bases aligning to TRBD2. The CDR3 loop spans 13 amino acids. The junction had 3 bases not matched to a gene; V was cut back by 6 bases and J by 2 bases. The germline gives CDR1 SEHNR, CDR2 FQNEAQ (reference sequence). CDR3 sequence reads: CASRNSGQETQYF. CDR3 nucleotide sequence: TGTGCCAGCAGGAATAGCGGGCAAGAGACCCAGTACTTC.

This chain joins TRBV5-8 and TRBJ1-5; 9 nucleotides agree with TRBD1. Germline loops: CDR1 SGHTS, CDR2 YDEGEE. The CDR3 has 14 amino acids. The V segment lost 3 bases and the J segment 6 bases; nucleotides outside the gene matches: 4. CDR3 coding DNA: TGTGCCAGCAGCTCCGGACAGGGGCTTCAGCCCCAGCATTTT. Its translation is CASSSGQGLQPQHF. Complete variable domain (other parts from reference TRBV5-8 and TRBJ1-5): EAGVTQSPTHLIKTRGQQATLRCSPISGHTSVYWYQQALGLGLQFLLWYDEGEERNRGNFPPRFSGRQFPNYSSELNVNALELEDSALYLCASSSGQGLQPQHFGDGTRLSIL.